The rows below give T cell receptor beta chains drawn from one sample of a study of cytomegalovirus exposure and HLA in healthy donors. The assay was immunoSEQ multiplex PCR, and TCRdb's table has in-frame clones only and misses some. Altogether about 120,000 clones are present, around 77% being singletons, with the ten largest covering roughly 16%. Sequencing was performed on PBMCs. Source of these receptors: a man aged 45-65 years in good health and CMV-seropositive. The CDR3 runs from the conserved cysteine through the conserved F or W. D genes are given only for firm matches. Clone size is given for some rows only: seen once, a few or many times, or a class if the clone is expanded.

size	V	J	D	DNA	CDR3
few	TRBV27	TRBJ2-1	NA	TGTGCCAGCACCGTGAGCGGGACAGGCCTCTACAATGAGCAGTTCTTC	CASTVSGTGLYNEQFF
NA	TRBV5-4	TRBJ2-5	NA	TGTGCCAGCAGCTTGGCAGGGAACCAAGAGACCCAGTACTTC	CASSLAGNQETQYF
once	TRBV7-9	TRBJ2-5	NA	TGTGCCAGCAGCTTAGCTGACAGCCTCCAAGAGACCCAGTACTTC	CASSLADSLQETQYF
NA	TRBV7-2	TRBJ1-4	NA	TGTGCCAGCAGCTTCCGGGACAACCGAGAAAAACTGTTTTTT	CASSFRDNREKLFF
NA	TRBV19	TRBJ2-3	TRBD2	TGTGCCAGTAGTAATCCGGGCGGGGGAAGCACAGATACGCAGTATTTT	CASSNPGGGSTDTQYF
NA	TRBV7-2	TRBJ2-2	TRBD1	TGTGCCAGCAGCTTCTTAGGGGGCTATGGCGGGGAGCTGTTTTTT	CASSFLGGYGGELFF
NA	TRBV27	TRBJ1-4	NA	TGTGCCAGCAGGTTCGGTGCAACTAATGAAAAACTGTTTTTT	CASRFGATNEKLFF
NA	TRBV2	TRBJ2-3	NA	TGTGCCAGCAGTGAAACTAGCCCTAGCACAGATACGCAGTATTTT	CASSETSPSTDTQYF
once	TRBV4-3	TRBJ2-2	NA	TGCGCCAGCAGCCAAGGATCAGCGGTGAACACCGGGGAGCTGTTTTTT	CASSQGSAVNTGELFF
NA	TRBV7-2	TRBJ2-3	TRBD2	TGTGCCAGCAGCTTATTCTCGTGGTGGGAGGGCCGCGGAGATACGCAGTATTTT	CASSLFSWWEGRGDTQYF
NA	TRBV6-5	TRBJ1-4	TRBD1	TGTGCCAGCAGTACAGGGGGCGTGGAAAAACTGTTTTTT	CASSTGGVEKLFF
NA	TRBV19	TRBJ1-2	NA	TGTGCCAGTAACGAGGTTTGGAACTATGGCTACACCTTC	CASNEVWNYGYTF
NA	TRBV15	TRBJ1-1	TRBD1	TGTGCCACCAGCAGAGTTTACAGGGGAACTGAAGCTTTCTTT	CATSRVYRGTEAFF
few	TRBV6-1	TRBJ2-7	TRBD2	TGTGCCAGCTTGCCGGGACTAGCGTATTCCTACGAGCAGTACTTC	CASLPGLAYSYEQYF
NA	TRBV18	TRBJ2-7	NA	TGTGCCAGCTCTCCCAGCTCCTACGAGCAGTACTTC	CASSPSSYEQYF
NA	TRBV19	TRBJ1-1	TRBD1	TGTGCCAGTAGGATAGGGGGCGGAAATCAAGCTTTCTTT	CASRIGGGNQAFF
once	TRBV7-7	TRBJ2-5	NA	TGTGCTAGCAGCCAGGACAGAAAAGAGACCCAGTACTTC	CASSQDRKETQYF
NA	TRBV5-6	TRBJ2-3	TRBD1	TGTGCCAGCAGCTTGGCCCGATGGACAGGGTCGACGTATTTT	CASSLARWTGSTYF
NA	TRBV6-5	TRBJ2-1	TRBD2	TGTGCCAGCAGTCCCCTAGCGGGAGTTGAGCAGTTCTTC	CASSPLAGVEQFF
NA	TRBV7-2	TRBJ2-1	TRBD2	TGTGCCAGCAGCTTAGCGTCTGGCGGGAGGGCCATGAATGAGCAGTTCTTC	CASSLASGGRAMNEQFF
NA	TRBV18	TRBJ1-2	TRBD1	TGTGCCAGCTCACCCTGGAGTGACAGGGTGTTCGATGGCTACACCTTC	CASSPWSDRVFDGYTF
NA	TRBV6-1	TRBJ1-2	NA	TGTGCCAGCAGTGACTTGGGGCCGTATGGCTACACCTTC	CASSDLGPYGYTF
NA	TRBV28	TRBJ2-7	TRBD2	TGTGCCAGCAGTTTAGGACTTGGCGGGAGCTCCTACGAGCAGTACTTC	CASSLGLGGSSYEQYF
NA	TRBV7-9	TRBJ1-1	TRBD1	TGTGCCACTGAGACAGGGGAGGGGAACACTGAAGCTTTCTTT	CATETGEGNTEAFF